This T cell receptor (beta chain) was sequenced for a study of beta chain features in type 1 diabetes. General study findings and limits: PCR might favor shorter templates, equally in patients and controls. A definitive answer on HLA type influencing TCRB rearrangement was not reached here.

J was trimmed by 4 bases and V by 1 base; bases with no gene match: 9. CDR3 length equals 17 residues. CDR1 and CDR2 (germline): LGHNA, YNFKEQ. What was sequenced were expressed TCRB transcripts, since all of the isolated RNA had been reverse transcribed. Repertoires were generated with immunoSEQ multiplex PCR, while TCRdb's copy carries only in-frame clones and drops some. The table has 200,000 to 250,000 clones, over 65% seen once. This clone was seen a single time. The antigen remains undetermined. Markers CD45RO/CCR7/CD25/CD127/CD95/CD27 served to sort CD4+ naive, central memory, regulatory and stem cell-like memory cells.

The TCR comes from a man aged 25-45 years in good health. The sequenced sample was naive CD4+ T cells from blood. V gene TRBV4-2 combines with J gene TRBJ2-2; TRBD1 aligns across 7 bases. This chain's CDR3 is CASSQARQGYSTGELFF. CDR3 coding DNA: TGTGCCAGCAGCCAAGCGCGACAGGGATATAGCACCGGGGAGCTGTTTTTT.